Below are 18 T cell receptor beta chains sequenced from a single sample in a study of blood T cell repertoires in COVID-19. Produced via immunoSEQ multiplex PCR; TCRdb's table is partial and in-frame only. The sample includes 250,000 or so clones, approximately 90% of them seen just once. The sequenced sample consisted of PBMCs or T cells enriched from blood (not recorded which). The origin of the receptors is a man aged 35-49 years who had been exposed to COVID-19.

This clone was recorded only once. The CDR3 reads CASSFGGFGGPSYEQYF. The CDR3 coding sequence is TGTGCCAGCAGTTTTGGCGGGTTCGGGGGGCCCTCCTACGAGCAGTACTTC. The rearrangement links TRBV27 to TRBJ2-7; weak D call: TRBD2 (7 bases). V dropped 3 bases and J dropped 0 bases, with 18 bases sitting between them. The CDR3 consists of 17 residues. Germline values: CDR1 MNHEY, CDR2 SMNVEV (reference sequence).

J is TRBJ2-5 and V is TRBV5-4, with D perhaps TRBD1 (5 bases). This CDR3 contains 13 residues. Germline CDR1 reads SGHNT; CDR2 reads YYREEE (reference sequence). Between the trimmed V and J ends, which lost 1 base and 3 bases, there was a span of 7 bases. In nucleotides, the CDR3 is TGTGCCAGCAGCTTGCAAGGGGAAGAGACCCAGTACTTC. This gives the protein CASSLQGEETQYF.

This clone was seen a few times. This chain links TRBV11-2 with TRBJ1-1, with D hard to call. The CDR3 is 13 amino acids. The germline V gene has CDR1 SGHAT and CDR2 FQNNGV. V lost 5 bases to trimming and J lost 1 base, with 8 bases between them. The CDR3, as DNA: TGTGCCAGCAGCCTCACGGGGAACACTGAAGCTTTCTTT. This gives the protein CASSLTGNTEAFF.

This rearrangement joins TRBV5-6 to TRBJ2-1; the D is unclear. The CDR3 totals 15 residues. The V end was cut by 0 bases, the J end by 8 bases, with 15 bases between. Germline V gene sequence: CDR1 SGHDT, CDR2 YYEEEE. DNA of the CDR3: TGTGCCAGCAGCTTGGTATGGGCCCAGGTCGATGAGCAGTTCTTC. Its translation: CASSLVWAQVDEQFF.

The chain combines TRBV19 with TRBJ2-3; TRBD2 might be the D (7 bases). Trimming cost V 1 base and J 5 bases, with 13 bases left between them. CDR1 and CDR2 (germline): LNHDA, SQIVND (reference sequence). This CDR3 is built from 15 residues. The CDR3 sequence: CASSIGGGLGDTQYF. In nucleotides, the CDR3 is TGTGCCAGTAGTATAGGGGGGGGGCTTGGAGATACGCAGTATTTT.

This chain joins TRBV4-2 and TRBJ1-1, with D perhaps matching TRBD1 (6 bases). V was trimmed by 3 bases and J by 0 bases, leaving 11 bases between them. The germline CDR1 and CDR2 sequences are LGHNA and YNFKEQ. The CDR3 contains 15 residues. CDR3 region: CASSQGTLLNTEAFF. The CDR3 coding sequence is TGTGCCAGCAGCCAGGGGACACTTTTGAACACTGAAGCTTTCTTT.

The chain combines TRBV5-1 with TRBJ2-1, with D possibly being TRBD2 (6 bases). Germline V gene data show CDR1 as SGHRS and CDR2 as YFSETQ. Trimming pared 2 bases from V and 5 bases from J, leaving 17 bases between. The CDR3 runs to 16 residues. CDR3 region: CASSFRGTGAHNEQFF. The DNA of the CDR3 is TGCGCCAGCAGCTTCCGGGGGACGGGAGCCCACAATGAGCAGTTCTTC.

CDR3 nucleotide sequence: TGTGCCAGCAGCGAAAGTGGTACAGGGGATGGCTACACCTTC. Amino acid sequence: CASSESGTGDGYTF. This chain links TRBV9 with TRBJ1-2; 7 nucleotides agree with TRBD1. V shed 3 bases and J 6 bases; nucleotides not matched to a gene: 8. CDR1 SGDLS and CDR2 YYNGEE come from the germline V gene. The CDR3 is 14 amino acids.

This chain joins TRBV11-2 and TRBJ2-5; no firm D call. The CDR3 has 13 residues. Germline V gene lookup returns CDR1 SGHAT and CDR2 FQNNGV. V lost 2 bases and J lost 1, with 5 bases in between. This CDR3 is CASSLYSQETQYF. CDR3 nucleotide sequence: TGTGCCAGCAGCTTATATAGCCAAGAGACCCAGTACTTC.

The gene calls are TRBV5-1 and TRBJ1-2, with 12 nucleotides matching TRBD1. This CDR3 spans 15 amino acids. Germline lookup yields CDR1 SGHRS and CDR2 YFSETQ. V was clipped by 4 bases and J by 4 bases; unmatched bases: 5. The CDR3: CASSVGTGGTYGYTF. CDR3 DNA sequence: TGCGCCAGCAGCGTGGGGACAGGGGGCACCTATGGCTACACCTTC.

CDR3 sequence (DNA): TGTGCCAGCAGCCCACGGGACAACTACGAGCAGTACTTC. As protein: CASSPRDNYEQYF. The chain recombines TRBV6-2 or TRBV6-3 with TRBJ2-7; D possibly corresponds to TRBD1 (6 bases). Looked up from germline, CDR1 is MNHEY and CDR2 is SVGEGT. This CDR3 has 13 residues. Trimming removed 6 bases from V and 3 bases from J, with 12 bases in between.

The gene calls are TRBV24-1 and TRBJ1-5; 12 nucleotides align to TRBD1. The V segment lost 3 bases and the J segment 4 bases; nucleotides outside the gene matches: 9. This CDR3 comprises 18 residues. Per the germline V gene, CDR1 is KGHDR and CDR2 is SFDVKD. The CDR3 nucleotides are TGTGCCACCAGTGATGCGCCGGGACAGGGGGCTAGTAATCAGCCCCAGCATTTT. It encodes CATSDAPGQGASNQPQHF.

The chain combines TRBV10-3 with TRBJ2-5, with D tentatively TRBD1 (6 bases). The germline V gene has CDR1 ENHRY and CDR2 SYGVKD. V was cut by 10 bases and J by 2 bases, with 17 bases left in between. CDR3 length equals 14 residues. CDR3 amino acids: CATGTPRTQETQYF. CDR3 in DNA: TGTGCCACCGGGACACCAAGGACTCAAGAGACCCAGTACTTC.

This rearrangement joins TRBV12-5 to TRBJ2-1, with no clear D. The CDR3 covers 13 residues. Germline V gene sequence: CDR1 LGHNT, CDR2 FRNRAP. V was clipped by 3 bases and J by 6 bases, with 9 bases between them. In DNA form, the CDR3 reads TGTGCTAGTGGTTTTTCTAGAGGCAATGAGCAGTTCTTC. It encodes CASGFSRGNEQFF.

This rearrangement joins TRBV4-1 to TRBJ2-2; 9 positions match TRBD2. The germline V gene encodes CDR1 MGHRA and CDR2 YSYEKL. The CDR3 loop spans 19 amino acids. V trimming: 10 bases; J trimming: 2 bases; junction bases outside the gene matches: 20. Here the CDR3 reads CATGTFLFRTSVNTGELFF. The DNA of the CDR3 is TGCGCCACCGGAACTTTCCTCTTCAGGACTAGCGTTAACACCGGGGAGCTGTTTTTT.

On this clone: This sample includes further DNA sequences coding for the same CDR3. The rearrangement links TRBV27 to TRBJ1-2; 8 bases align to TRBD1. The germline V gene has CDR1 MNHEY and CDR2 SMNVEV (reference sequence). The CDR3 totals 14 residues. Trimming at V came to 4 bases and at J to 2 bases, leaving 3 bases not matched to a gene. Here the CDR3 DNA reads TGTGCCAGCAGTTCCTCAGGGGGCAACTATGGCTACACCTTC. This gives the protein CASSSSGGNYGYTF.

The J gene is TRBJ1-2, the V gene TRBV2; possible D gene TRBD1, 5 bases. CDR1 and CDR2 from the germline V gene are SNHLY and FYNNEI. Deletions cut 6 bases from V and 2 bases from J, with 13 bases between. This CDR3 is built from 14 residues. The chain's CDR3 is CASRETTGNYGYTF. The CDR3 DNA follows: TGTGCCAGCAGGGAAACAACAGGAAACTATGGCTACACCTTC.

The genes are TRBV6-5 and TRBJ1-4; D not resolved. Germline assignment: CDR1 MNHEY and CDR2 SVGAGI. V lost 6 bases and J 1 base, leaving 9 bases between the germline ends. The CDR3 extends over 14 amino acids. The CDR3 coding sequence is TGTGCCAGCAGCCGATCGAGAACTAATGAAAAACTGTTTTTT. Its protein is CASSRSRTNEKLFF.